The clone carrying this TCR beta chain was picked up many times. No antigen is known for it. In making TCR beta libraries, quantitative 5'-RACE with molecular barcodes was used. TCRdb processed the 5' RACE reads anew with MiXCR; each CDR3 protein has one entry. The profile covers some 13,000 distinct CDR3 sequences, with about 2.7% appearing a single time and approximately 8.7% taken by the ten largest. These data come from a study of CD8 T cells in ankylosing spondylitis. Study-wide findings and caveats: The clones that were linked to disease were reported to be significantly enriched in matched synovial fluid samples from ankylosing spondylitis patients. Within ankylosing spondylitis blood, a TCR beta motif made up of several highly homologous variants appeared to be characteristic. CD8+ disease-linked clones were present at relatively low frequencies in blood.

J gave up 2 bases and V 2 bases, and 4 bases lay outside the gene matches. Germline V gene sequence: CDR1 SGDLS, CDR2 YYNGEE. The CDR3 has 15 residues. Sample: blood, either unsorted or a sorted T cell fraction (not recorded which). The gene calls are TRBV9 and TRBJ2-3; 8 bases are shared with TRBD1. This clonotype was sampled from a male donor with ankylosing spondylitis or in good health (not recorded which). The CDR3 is CASSVTGAYTDTQYF. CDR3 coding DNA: TGTGCCAGCAGCGTGACAGGGGCTTACACAGATACGCAGTATTTT.